The source of this T cell receptor (beta chain) is a study of T cell clonality in common variable immunodeficiency. Donors gave roughly 5 to 8 ml heparinized peripheral whole blood. Germline V gives CDR1 LNHDA, CDR2 SQIVND (reference sequence). The CDR3 runs 15 residues. The assay was immunoSEQ multiplex PCR, and TCRdb's table has in-frame clones only and misses some. The sample shows approximately 60,000 clones, none of them appearing just once. Study conclusions and caveats: Reportedly, TCR beta sequences from common variable immunodeficiency showed fewer deletions and N-nucleotide insertions.

Points on this clone: The target antigen is unknown. The DNA ends 3 residues before the CDR3 does, and the rest of the CDR3 is filled in from the germline J gene.

V and J are TRBV19 and TRBJ2-2; 11 bases match TRBD1. The TCR originated in a person aged 18 to 75 in good health. The sequenced sample consisted of peripheral blood mononuclear cells. The CDR3 bases that were read are TGTGCCAGTCGGGACAGGGGGGTCGCTAATGAAAAG. Translating it yields CASRDRGVANEK. The full CDR3 reads CASRDRGVANEKLFF.